This T cell receptor beta chain comes out of a study of CD8 T cells in Susac syndrome. Trimming took 0 bases from V and 3 from J, leaving 9 bases between them. The germline V gene encodes CDR1 MNHNY and CDR2 SVGAGI (reference sequence). The CDR3 extends over 14 amino acids. After extraction with the RNeasy kit, roughly 0.45 to 1 ug of the RNA was reverse transcribed using random hexamers. Across 54 Vbeta and 13 Jbeta, TCR beta CDR3 was amplified with immunoSEQ multiplex PCR. In TCRdb, the immunoSEQ multiplex PCR reads were re-called with MiXCR into one record per CDR3 protein. Of about 210,000 distinct CDR3 sequences in the sample, 95% were seen once.

The sample consisted of CD4+ T cells from PBMCs. This clonotype originated in a human donor with multiple sclerosis. The genes are TRBV6-6 and TRBJ2-7; weak D call: TRBD1 (5 bases). CDR3 nucleotides: TGTGCCAGCAGTTACTCGGCCAGGGACTACGAGCAGTACTTC. This encodes CASSYSARDYEQYF.